The 8 T cell receptor beta chains reported below all come from one sample, sequenced in a study of radiotherapy plus CTLA-4 blockade in lung cancer. Method: immunoSEQ multiplex PCR; TCRdb's copy keeps in-frame clones and lacks some. The sample includes 100,000 to 150,000 clones, about nine tenths of them seen just once. The specimen comprised peripheral blood, sampled from a patient treated with radiotherapy plus ipilimumab. The source is a human donor with non-small cell lung cancer that progressed on radiotherapy plus ipilimumab.

The chain uses TRBV5-1 and TRBJ2-7, with D possibly TRBD2 on 6 matching bases. V lost 1 base, J lost 2 bases, and 13 bases lay in between. Germline V CDR1 and CDR2: SGHRS, YFSETQ. There are 15 residues in the CDR3. CDR3 DNA: TGCGCCAGCAGCTTGAACGGCGGGGCAGCCTACGAGCAGTACTTC. Protein product: CASSLNGGAAYEQYF.

The table lists this clone with a count of one. The genes are TRBV5-1 and TRBJ1-5; 7 nucleotides line up with TRBD1. The CDR3 loop spans 14 amino acids. From germline, CDR1 is SGHRS and CDR2 YFSETQ. Germline trimming cut 4 bases from V and 3 bases from J; bases unmatched to any gene: 4. CDR3 DNA: TGCGCCAGCAGCGTTGGACAGGACAATCAGCCCCAGCATTTT. This sequence encodes CASSVGQDNQPQHF.

The V and J genes are TRBV6-1 and TRBJ2-1, with D tentatively TRBD2 (5 bases). This CDR3 spans 14 amino acids. V lost 1 base and J lost 9, with 13 bases in between. The germline V gene encodes CDR1 MNHNS and CDR2 SASEGT. Written as DNA, the CDR3 is TGTGCCAGCAGTGAAGGTTACGGCGGGTTTGAGCAGTTCTTC. This sequence encodes CASSEGYGGFEQFF.

The genes are TRBV2 and TRBJ1-2, with TRBD1 matching 11 bases. The CDR3 spans 16 residues. V shed 2 bases, J shed 8 bases, and the junction held 10 bases outside the gene matches. CDR1 is SNHLY and CDR2 is FYNNEI in the germline V gene. For the CDR3, the DNA is TGTGCCAGCAGTGAAACCCGGGGACAGGGGGATCAAGGCTACACCTTC. Its protein product is CASSETRGQGDQGYTF.

This clone has a single count. The gene calls are TRBV2 and TRBJ1-1, with D tentatively TRBD1 (5 bases). The germline V and J ends were trimmed by 2 bases and 2 bases, with 12 bases remaining between them. The CDR3 sequence is 15 residues long. Germline values: CDR1 SNHLY, CDR2 FYNNEI. The CDR3 here is CASSETSGGNTEAFF. CDR3 DNA sequence: TGTGCCAGCAGTGAAACCTCGGGGGGTAACACTGAAGCTTTCTTT.

The rearrangement links TRBV5-1 to TRBJ2-6; weak D call: TRBD1 (5 bases). The germline gives CDR1 SGHRS, CDR2 YFSETQ. This CDR3 has 16 amino acids. V lost 2 bases, J lost 4 bases, and 13 bases lay in between. CDR3 region: CASSFGSQGGANVLTF. The CDR3, as DNA: TGCGCCAGCAGCTTTGGAAGTCAGGGAGGGGCCAACGTCCTGACTTTC. Looking up the rest from reference TRBV5-1 and TRBJ2-6 gives the full variable domain: KAGVTQTPRYLIKTRGQQVTLSCSPISGHRSVSWYQQTPGQGLQFLFEYFSETQRNKGNFPGRFSGRQFSNSRSEMNVSTLELGDSALYLCASSFGSQGGANVLTFGAGSRLTVL.

This chain uses TRBV18 with TRBJ1-1; D remains unclear. The CDR3 is 11 residues long. Germline CDR1 and CDR2: KGHSH and LQKENI. The V end was cut by 5 bases, the J end by 8 bases, with 9 bases between. The CDR3 DNA reads as TGTGCCAGCTCATTGGACTCAGAAGCTTTCTTT. Translation: CASSLDSEAFF.

The chain is built from TRBV6-5 and TRBJ2-3; D ambiguous. V shed 2 bases and J shed 4 bases, with 13 bases lying between them. This CDR3 has 15 amino acids. Looked up from germline, CDR1 is MNHEY and CDR2 is SVGAGI. CDR3 DNA: TGTGCCAGCAGTTACGGCTCTATAAACGCAGATACGCAGTATTTT. This codes for CASSYGSINADTQYF.